Sequencing of this T cell receptor (beta chain) was carried out in a study of cytotoxic CD8 clonotypes in ibrutinib-treated CLL. Looking at the study overall: Timing of response sample collection was a median approximately eleven months after treatment start, with a range of 6 to 36.

The CDR3 consists of 14 residues. The ends were cut back, 1 base at V and 2 bases at J, with 6 bases in the middle. Germline-derived CDR1 and CDR2 are SEHNR and FQNEAQ (reference sequence). A few counts support this clone. The table came from immunoSEQ multiplex PCR; TCRdb's copy has only in-frame clones and leaves some out. The profile covers nearly 300,000 clones, with approximately 79% appearing a single time and approximately 5.6% taken by the ten largest. This TCR was sampled from a human donor with chronic lymphocytic leukemia. This chain uses TRBV7-9 with TRBJ1-3; D gene ambiguous. The source was PBMCs, collected at disease progression, from a patient treated with ibrutinib. This CDR3 is CASSLEQTGNTIYF. The CDR3 nucleotides are TGTGCCAGCAGCTTAGAACAGACTGGAAACACCATATATTTT. Based on the CDR3 plus reference TRBV7-9 and TRBJ1-3, the full variable domain is DTGVSQNPRHKITKRGQNVTFRCDPISEHNRLYWYRQTLGQGPEFLTYFQNEAQLEKSRLLSDRFSAERPKGSFSTLEIQRTEQGDSAMYLCASSLEQTGNTIYFGEGSWLTVV.